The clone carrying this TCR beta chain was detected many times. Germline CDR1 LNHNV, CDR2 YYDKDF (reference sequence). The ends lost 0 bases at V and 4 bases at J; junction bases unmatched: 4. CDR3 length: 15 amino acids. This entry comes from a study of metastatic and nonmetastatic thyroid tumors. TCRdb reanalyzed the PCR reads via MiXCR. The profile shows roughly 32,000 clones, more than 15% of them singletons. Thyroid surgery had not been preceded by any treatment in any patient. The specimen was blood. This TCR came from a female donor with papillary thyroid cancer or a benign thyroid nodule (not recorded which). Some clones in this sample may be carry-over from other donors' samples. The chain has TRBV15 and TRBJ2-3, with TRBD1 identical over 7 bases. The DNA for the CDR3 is TGTGCCACCAGCAGAGATGACAGGGCCCCAGATACGCAGTATTTT. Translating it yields CATSRDDRAPDTQYF.